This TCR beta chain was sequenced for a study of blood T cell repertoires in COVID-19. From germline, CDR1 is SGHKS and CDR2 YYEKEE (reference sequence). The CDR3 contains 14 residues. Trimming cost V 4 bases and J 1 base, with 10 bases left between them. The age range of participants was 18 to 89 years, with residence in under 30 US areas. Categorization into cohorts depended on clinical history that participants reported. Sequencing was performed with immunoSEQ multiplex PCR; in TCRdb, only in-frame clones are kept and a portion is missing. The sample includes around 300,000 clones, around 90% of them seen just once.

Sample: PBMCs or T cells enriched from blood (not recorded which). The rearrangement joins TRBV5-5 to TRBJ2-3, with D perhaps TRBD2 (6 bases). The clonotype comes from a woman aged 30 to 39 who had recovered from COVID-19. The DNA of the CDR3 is TGTGCCAGCAGCCCAGGGACTGGCACAGATACGCAGTATTTT. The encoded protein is CASSPGTGTDTQYF. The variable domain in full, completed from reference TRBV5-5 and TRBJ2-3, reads DAGVTQSPTHLIKTRGQQVTLRCSPISGHKSVSWYQQVLGQGPQFIFQYYEKEERGRGNFPDRFSARQFPNYSSELNVNALLLGDSALYLCASSPGTGTDTQYFGPGTRLTVL.